What follows are 17 T cell receptor beta chains derived from one specimen sequenced in a study of blood T cells in healthy people across ages. PCR was performed a second time for about 7 to 12 cycles using a sample-barcoded 5' primer and a J-beta primer mix. TCRdb analysed the 5' RACE reads with MiXCR anew, one entry per CDR3 protein. The repertoire consists of 700,000 to 900,000 distinct CDR3 sequences, with less than 70% occurring once and the leading ten covering about 42%. The source material was blood. The receptors were sampled from a man aged 80 or over in good health.

The chain carries TRBV15 and TRBJ2-1; tentatively, D is TRBD2 (6 bases). Germline lookup yields CDR1 LNHNV and CDR2 YYDKDF (reference sequence). The CDR3 is made up of 16 amino acids. V gave up 3 bases and J gave up 7 bases, with 19 bases separating them. The CDR3 protein is CATSREVAGIGNEQFF. In DNA, the CDR3 is TGTGCCACCAGCAGGGAGGTGGCGGGAATAGGGAATGAGCAGTTCTTC.

The rearrangement links TRBV20-1 to TRBJ1-3; 7 bases fit TRBD1. Trimming cost V 3 bases and J 8 bases; bases outside gene matches: 13. Germline CDR1 and CDR2: DFQATT and SNEGSKA (reference sequence). The CDR3 extends over 15 amino acids. The CDR3 region has the DNA TGCAGTGCTAGGGATGACAGGGCCTCCGGAGACACCATATATTTT. Translated: CSARDDRASGDTIYF.

With respect to this clonotype: Because it lacks the conserved phenylalanine or tryptophan at the end, this CDR3 is likely a read error. V usage is TRBV12-3 or TRBV12-4 and J usage is TRBJ2-1; maybe TRBD1 (5 bases). V lost 5 bases and J 10 bases, leaving 9 bases between the germline ends. The CDR3 is 11 amino acids. CDR3 DNA: TGTGCCAGCAGTCCGCAGGGCGAGCAGTTCTTA. It translates to CASSPQGEQFL.

This clonotype was counted ten times or more. This chain joins TRBV28 and TRBJ1-2, with D uncertain. Germline CDR1 reads MDHEN; CDR2 reads SYDVKM. The V gene lost 4 bases and the J gene lost 5 bases, with 14 bases spanning the gap. CDR3 length equals 14 residues. CDR3 in DNA: TGTGCCAGCAGTTCCCCGGGTAGGGCTTATGGCTACACCTTC. Translated, it gives CASSSPGRAYGYTF.

CDR3 in DNA: TGTGCCAGCAGGCACCGGGTAATGGGTTACAATGAGCAGTTCTTC. Protein: CASRHRVMGYNEQFF. The rearrangement joins TRBV28 to TRBJ2-1; the D is unclear. Trimming cost V 6 bases and J 4 bases, with 16 bases left between them. The CDR3 covers 15 residues. Germline V lookup: CDR1 MDHEN, CDR2 SYDVKM.

The V call is TRBV5-1, the J call TRBJ1-4; 9 nucleotides agree with TRBD1. Germline assignment: CDR1 SGHRS and CDR2 YFSETQ. The junction had 6 bases not matched to a gene; V was cut back by 2 bases and J by 7 bases. CDR3 size: 15 residues. The CDR3 coding sequence is TGCGCCAGCAGCTTACAGGGGGCCGGGGTTGAAAAACTGTTTTTT. It is translated as CASSLQGAGVEKLFF.

The chain recombines TRBV24-1 with TRBJ2-5; the D gene is possibly TRBD2 (6 bases). V was shortened by 3 bases and J by 0 bases, with 10 bases between the two germline ends. This CDR3 has 15 amino acids. Germline CDR1 KGHDR, CDR2 SFDVKD. CDR3 amino acids: CATSDGGGYQETQYF. In DNA form, the CDR3 reads TGTGCCACCAGTGATGGTGGAGGGTACCAAGAGACCCAGTACTTC.

This clonotype has only a few counts. The V call is TRBV4-1, the J call TRBJ2-3; 10 bases are a match to TRBD2. The germline V gene encodes CDR1 MGHRA and CDR2 YSYEKL. With 0 bases clipped from V and 4 bases from J, the junction kept 7 bases outside the gene matches. The CDR3 extends over 17 amino acids. CDR3 bases: TGCGCCAGCAGCCAAGAAAGTCTAGCGGGAGTTGCAGATACGCAGTATTTT. It yields the protein CASSQESLAGVADTQYF.

The V call is TRBV4-1, the J call TRBJ2-7; 8 nucleotides line up with TRBD1. TRBJ2-4 explains the end of the DNA better; the J call may be wrong. This CDR3 comprises 15 residues. CDR1 and CDR2 (germline): MGHRA, YSYEKL. The CDR3 sequence: CASSQGRTGQNIQYF. DNA of the CDR3: TGCGCCAGCAGCCAAGGACGGACAGGGCAGAACATTCAGTACTTC.

This clonotype was observed at least ten times. V and J are TRBV12-3 or TRBV12-4 and TRBJ2-3; 7 positions agree with TRBD2. V lost 0 bases and J lost 0; bases outside the gene matches: 0. This CDR3 is 15 amino acids long. CDR3 in DNA: TGTGCCAGCAGTTTAGCGCGGGGGAGCACAGATACGCAGTATTTT. Residues: CASSLARGSTDTQYF.

This chain links TRBV25-1 with TRBJ2-2; TRBD1 matches 9 bases. The J segment lost 6 bases and the V segment lost 6 bases, leaving 2 bases of the junction unmatched. Germline CDR1 is MGHDK and CDR2 is SYGVNS. This CDR3 region has 13 residues. The CDR3 nucleotides read TGTGCCAGCAGGACAGGGGGAGCCGGGGAGCTGTTTTTT. Protein sequence: CASRTGGAGELFF.

J is TRBJ2-2 and V is TRBV7-2, with D possibly called TRBD1 or TRBD2 (5 bases each). Trimming cost V 4 bases and J 2 bases, with 11 bases left between them. In germline, CDR1 is SGHTA, CDR2 FQGNSA. The CDR3 consists of 15 residues. In nucleotides, the CDR3 is TGTGCCAGCAGCTCCCTGGGACCTAACACCGGGGAGCTGTTTTTT. Translation: CASSSLGPNTGELFF.

This clonotype was detected only a few times. V gene TRBV6-2 or TRBV6-3 combines with J gene TRBJ2-7, with D perhaps TRBD1 (5 bases). CDR1 is MNHEY, CDR2 SVGEGT, per germline. The CDR3 length is 15 residues. The V gene lost 2 bases and the J gene lost 0 bases, with 11 bases spanning the gap. CDR3 nucleotide sequence: TGTGCCAGCAGTTACCTAGGGGCTTCCTCCTACGAGCAGTACTTC. Translation gives CASSYLGASSYEQYF.

The chain uses TRBV5-6 and TRBJ2-5; D may be TRBD1 or TRBD2 (5 bases each). Germline loops: CDR1 SGHDT, CDR2 YYEEEE. V was trimmed by 1 base and J by 2 bases, leaving 15 bases between them. The CDR3 totals 16 residues. For the CDR3, the DNA is TGTGCCAGCAGCTTGCTTGTCCGGAGGACACAAGAGACCCAGTACTTC. Its protein product is CASSLLVRRTQETQYF. Looking up the rest from reference TRBV5-6 and TRBJ2-5 gives the full variable domain: DAGVTQSPTHLIKTRGQQVTLRCSPKSGHDTVSWYQQALGQGPQFIFQYYEEEERQRGNFPDRFSGHQFPNYSSELNVNALLLGDSALYLCASSLLVRRTQETQYFGPGTRLLVL.

The chain has TRBV20-1 and TRBJ1-4; 7 bases line up with TRBD1. CDR1 is DFQATT, CDR2 SNEGSKA, per germline (reference sequence). Trimming took 3 bases from V and 2 from J; bases not matched to a gene: 12. The CDR3 consists of 17 residues. CDR3 in amino acids: CSARNLGGAWTNEKLFF. The CDR3 nucleotides read TGCAGTGCTAGGAATTTAGGGGGCGCTTGGACTAATGAAAAACTGTTTTTT.

The V and J genes are TRBV9 and TRBJ2-4; 10 nucleotides align to TRBD1. Matching the DNA end better, TRBJ2-5 makes the J call doubtful. The CDR3 loop spans 19 amino acids. Germline lookup yields CDR1 SGDLS and CDR2 YYNGEE. Here the CDR3 DNA reads TGTGCCAGCAGCGTGAGGGACAGGGGAAGGGGTCAAATCCAAGAGACCCAGTACTTC. It codes for CASSVRDRGRGQIQETQYF.

This rearrangement joins TRBV7-9 to TRBJ2-7, with D possibly called TRBD1 or TRBD2 (5 bases each). Germline V gene lookup returns CDR1 SEHNR and CDR2 FQNEAQ (reference sequence). V dropped 2 bases and J dropped 6 bases, with 14 bases sitting between them. The CDR3 length is 14 residues. The CDR3 region is CASSLYGGASEQYF. DNA for the CDR3: TGTGCCAGCAGCTTATATGGGGGAGCCTCCGAGCAGTACTTC.